The T cell receptor beta chain under discussion was sequenced for a study of a mutant IDH1 vaccine in newly diagnosed glioma. Study in general: Standard pretreatment was either radiotherapy, temozolomide, or, for most, radiochemotherapy with temozolomide.

The germline CDR1 and CDR2 sequences are SEHNR and FQNEAQ (reference sequence). The CDR3 totals 14 residues. Trimming removed 7 bases from V and 7 bases from J; junction bases left unmatched: 6. Time point denoted: week 5, during vaccination. A 20-mer mutant IDH1 peptide at 300 ug was injected subcutaneously with topical imiquimod. Sequenced by immunoSEQ multiplex PCR; TCRdb stores in-frame clones only, minus some. The sample has over 45,000 clones, roughly 80% seen once; the top ten hold about 7.7%. On this clone itself: The antigen is unknown.

The TCR was taken from a woman aged 50 to 60 with glioma. The gene calls are TRBV7-9 and TRBJ1-6; TRBD1 aligns across 8 bases. Specimen: PBMCs, collected from a glioma patient whose treatment included an IDH1 peptide vaccine. CDR3 sequence reads: CASNLGQENSPLHF. In DNA, the CDR3 is TGTGCCAGCAACTTGGGACAGGAGAATTCACCCCTCCACTTT. The full variable domain, with the rest looked up from reference TRBV7-9 and TRBJ1-6, is DTGVSQNPRHKITKRGQNVTFRCDPISEHNRLYWYRQTLGQGPEFLTYFQNEAQLEKSRLLSDRFSAERPKGSFSTLEIQRTEQGDSAMYLCASNLGQENSPLHFGNGTRLTVT.